The next 26 T cell receptor beta chains were all read from a single sample in a study of blood T cell repertoires in COVID-19. Measured with immunoSEQ multiplex PCR; TCRdb has only the in-frame clones, and not every one. The table has 170,000 or so clones, just over 85% seen once; the top ten hold more than 8.5%. The sequenced sample consisted of PBMCs or T cells enriched from blood (not recorded which). The receptor set was obtained from a woman aged 18 to 35 who had recovered from COVID-19.

This clone was counted only a few times. The genes are TRBV28 and TRBJ1-1; weak D call: TRBD1 (6 bases). Trimming left V 7 bases short and J 1 base short, with 16 bases between. CDR1 and CDR2 (germline): MDHEN, SYDVKM. CDR3 size: 15 residues. CDR3 amino acids: CASITPGHPNTEAFF. CDR3 sequence (DNA): TGTGCCAGCATCACCCCGGGACACCCGAACACTGAAGCTTTCTTT.

The gene calls are TRBV28 and TRBJ2-7, with 8 bases identical to TRBD1. Per the germline V gene, CDR1 is MDHEN and CDR2 is SYDVKM. V was clipped by 4 bases and J by 4 bases; unmatched bases: 6. CDR3 size: 14 residues. In DNA form, the CDR3 reads TGTGCCAGCAGTTCCTACAGGGGGTCATACGAGCAGTACTTC. Residues: CASSSYRGSYEQYF.

The genes are TRBV19 and TRBJ1-5; perhaps TRBD1 as D (6 bases). CDR3 size: 21 residues. Trimming removed 2 bases at V and 2 bases at J, with 28 bases between. Germline CDR1 LNHDA, CDR2 SQIVND (reference sequence). The CDR3 loop reads CASSIWKQGSNIWIGNQPQHF. The CDR3 region has the DNA TGTGCCAGTAGTATATGGAAACAGGGTAGCAATATTTGGATCGGCAATCAGCCCCAGCATTTT.

The chain uses TRBV7-6 and TRBJ2-2; D perhaps matches TRBD1 (6 bases). The germline V gene encodes CDR1 SGHVS and CDR2 FNYEAQ. This CDR3 comprises 12 residues. V was trimmed by 4 bases and J by 7 bases, leaving 7 bases between them. DNA for the CDR3: TGTGCCAGCAGCTCAGGGGTCGGGGAGCTGTTTTTT. It specifies CASSSGVGELFF. Drawing the rest from reference TRBV7-6 and TRBJ2-2, the complete variable domain is GAGVSQSPRYKVTKRGQDVALRCDPISGHVSLYWYRQALGQGPEFLTYFNYEAQQDKSGLPNDRFSAERPEGSISTLTIQRTEQRDSAMYRCASSSGVGELFFGEGSRLTVL.

This rearrangement joins TRBV27 to TRBJ1-6; 7 nucleotides line up with TRBD1. After removal of 0 bases from V and 9 bases from J, the junction contained 5 bases not matched to a gene. This CDR3 is 15 amino acids long. CDR1 MNHEY and CDR2 SMNVEV come from the germline V gene (reference sequence). Written as DNA, the CDR3 is TGTGCCAGCAGTTTATCCGACAGGGATGGTTCACCCCTCCACTTT. Translated: CASSLSDRDGSPLHF.

The genes are TRBV19 and TRBJ2-4; unclear D gene. The CDR3 covers 14 residues. The germline gives CDR1 LNHDA, CDR2 SQIVND (reference sequence). Trimming removed 5 bases from V and 4 bases from J, with 12 bases in between. CDR3 region: CASSDADWKNIQYF. The CDR3 DNA follows: TGTGCCAGTAGTGATGCAGACTGGAAAAACATTCAGTACTTC.

This clone was detected only once. The genes are TRBV18 and TRBJ2-1; weak D call: TRBD2 (5 bases). Trimming took 5 bases from V and 5 from J, leaving 13 bases between them. Per the germline V gene, CDR1 is KGHSH and CDR2 is LQKENI. This CDR3 has 14 residues. The CDR3 bases are TGTGCCAGCTCAGTGGTACGGGGAGACAATGAGCAGTTCTTC. This gives the protein CASSVVRGDNEQFF.

The gene calls are TRBV7-9 and TRBJ2-1; TRBD2 agrees at 10 bases. The trim removed 5 bases at V and 6 bases at J, leaving 16 bases unmatched. This CDR3 comprises 18 residues. CDR1 and CDR2 from the germline V gene are SEHNR and FQNEAQ (reference sequence). In DNA, the CDR3 is TGTGCCAGCAGCCACCTCGAGGAAGCGGGAGGGCCGGGCAATGAGCAGTTCTTC. Residues: CASSHLEEAGGPGNEQFF. Variable domain in full (rest from reference TRBV7-9 and TRBJ2-1): DTGVSQNPRHKITKRGQNVTFRCDPISEHNRLYWYRQTLGQGPEFLTYFQNEAQLEKSRLLSDRFSAERPKGSFSTLEIQRTEQGDSAMYLCASSHLEEAGGPGNEQFFGPGTRLTVL.

The chain carries TRBV5-5 and TRBJ2-2, with no clear D. CDR1 is SGHKS, CDR2 YYEKEE, per germline (reference sequence). The CDR3 has 14 residues. V was cut by 0 bases and J by 2 bases, with 5 bases left in between. The CDR3 is CASSLGHNTGELFF. The CDR3 DNA reads as TGTGCCAGCAGCTTGGGGCATAACACCGGGGAGCTGTTTTTT.

The chain employs TRBV28 and TRBJ1-1; 7 nucleotides line up with TRBD1. With 10 bases clipped from V and 5 bases from J, the junction kept 7 bases outside the gene matches. This CDR3 is built from 12 residues. Germline V gene data show CDR1 as MDHEN and CDR2 as SYDVKM. CDR3 region: CATEIRGTEAFF. The CDR3 DNA reads as TGTGCCACCGAAATCAGGGGGACTGAAGCTTTCTTT.

The chain couples TRBV18 to TRBJ2-3, with D possibly TRBD2 on 5 matching bases. V shed 0 bases and J shed 6 bases, with 13 bases lying between them. Germline CDR1 and CDR2: KGHSH and LQKENI. This CDR3 is built from 15 residues. CDR3 in amino acids: CASSPPTASSDTQYF. CDR3 coding DNA: TGTGCCAGCTCACCACCGACGGCTAGCAGCGATACGCAGTATTTT.

The gene calls are TRBV7-2 and TRBJ1-4, with 8 bases that match TRBD1. Germline CDR1 SGHTA, CDR2 FQGNSA. The CDR3 totals 16 residues. Trimming removed 2 bases from V and 2 bases from J; junction bases left unmatched: 4. The CDR3 DNA is TGTGCCAGCAGCTTACGGCAGGGGGCGACTAATGAAAAACTGTTTTTT. The encoded protein is CASSLRQGATNEKLFF.

The V call is TRBV7-8, the J call TRBJ1-3; no clear D. From germline, CDR1 is SGHVS and CDR2 FQNEAQ. The CDR3 is 15 amino acids. Trimming left V 5 bases short and J 4 bases short, with 15 bases between. The CDR3 nucleotides read TGTGCCAGCAGCCGGCTCGTGGAGTCCGGAAACACCATATATTTT. This encodes CASSRLVESGNTIYF. Supplemented by reference TRBV7-8 and TRBJ1-3, the full variable domain reads GAGVSQSPRYKVAKRGQDVALRCDPISGHVSLFWYQQALGQGPEFLTYFQNEAQLDKSGLPSDRFFAERPEGSVSTLKIQRTQQEDSAVYLCASSRLVESGNTIYFGEGSWLTVV.

The chain has TRBV28 and TRBJ2-7; 9 nucleotides agree with TRBD2. The CDR3 runs 16 residues. Looked up from germline, CDR1 is MDHEN and CDR2 is SYDVKM. The V segment lost 4 bases and the J segment 2 bases; nucleotides outside the gene matches: 9. CDR3 nucleotide sequence: TGTGCCAGCAGTTACATAAGCGGGGGGTCCCCCTACGAGCAGTACTTC. This gives the protein CASSYISGGSPYEQYF.

The chain couples TRBV11-2 to TRBJ2-1; maybe TRBD1 (5 bases). The CDR3 has 17 residues. Germline assignment: CDR1 SGHAT and CDR2 FQNNGV. Trimming took 5 bases from V and 3 from J, leaving 20 bases between them. The CDR3: CASSPRSRGSIYNEQFF. In DNA form, the CDR3 reads TGTGCCAGCAGCCCAAGGAGTAGGGGATCGATCTACAATGAGCAGTTCTTC.

The V call is TRBV6-2 or TRBV6-3, the J call TRBJ2-2; TRBD2 aligns across 7 bases. This CDR3 has 16 residues. Per the germline V gene, CDR1 is MNHEY and CDR2 is SVGEGT. After removal of 2 bases from V and 5 bases from J, the junction contained 8 bases not matched to a gene. The CDR3 region is CASSYAGGGHTGELFF. In DNA form, the CDR3 reads TGTGCCAGCAGTTACGCTGGCGGGGGTCATACCGGGGAGCTGTTTTTT.

The chain has TRBV19 and TRBJ1-5, with 10 positions matching TRBD1. Germline-derived CDR1 and CDR2 are LNHDA and SQIVND (reference sequence). The CDR3 consists of 18 residues. The ends lost 5 bases at V and 0 bases at J; junction bases unmatched: 10. In DNA, the CDR3 is TGTGCCAGTAGTCCCCGACAGGGGGCGGGGGTTAGCAATCAGCCCCAGCATTTT. Protein sequence: CASSPRQGAGVSNQPQHF. Combining the CDR3 with reference TRBV19 and TRBJ1-5 gives the whole variable domain DGGITQSPKYLFRKEGQNVTLSCEQNLNHDAMYWYRQDPGQGLRLIYYSQIVNDFQKGDIAEGYSVSREKKESFPLTVTSAQKNPTAFYLCASSPRQGAGVSNQPQHFGDGTRLSIL.

This clone appeared a few times. The chain has TRBV19 and TRBJ1-2, with 8 bases lining up with TRBD1. Germline V CDR1 and CDR2: LNHDA, SQIVND (reference sequence). With 7 bases clipped from V and 6 bases from J, the junction kept 10 bases outside the gene matches. The CDR3 contains 14 residues. The CDR3 loop reads CASTPQGARDGYTF. The CDR3 DNA is TGTGCCAGTACCCCCCAGGGGGCGCGGGATGGCTACACCTTC. The variable domain in full, completed from reference TRBV19 and TRBJ1-2, reads DGGITQSPKYLFRKEGQNVTLSCEQNLNHDAMYWYRQDPGQGLRLIYYSQIVNDFQKGDIAEGYSVSREKKESFPLTVTSAQKNPTAFYLCASTPQGARDGYTFGSGTRLTVV.

The chain has TRBV7-2 and TRBJ1-2; a weak D match, TRBD1 (6 bases). V was cut by 5 bases and J by 2 bases, with 12 bases left in between. CDR1 and CDR2 (germline): SGHTA, FQGNSA. CDR3 length: 14 amino acids. In DNA, the CDR3 is TGTGCCAGCAGCGGTAACAGGGTAAACTATGGCTACACCTTC. It encodes CASSGNRVNYGYTF.

The chain uses TRBV19 and TRBJ2-7, with D perhaps matching TRBD2 (6 bases). Germline CDR1 reads LNHDA; CDR2 reads SQIVND (reference sequence). The CDR3 totals 18 residues. Trimming shortened V by 9 bases and J by 6 bases, and 33 bases separated the two germline ends. The CDR3: CARSPLHLPQGGKGEQYF. The CDR3 bases are TGTGCCAGGAGTCCCCTTCACCTCCCCCAGGGCGGGAAGGGCGAGCAGTACTTC.

The chain links TRBV10-1 to TRBJ2-2, with D tentatively TRBD1 (6 bases). From germline, CDR1 is WNHNN and CDR2 SYGVQD (reference sequence). The CDR3 is 14 residues long. The V end was cut by 4 bases, the J end by 6 bases, with 12 bases between. The CDR3 protein is CASSVRQAPGELFF. As DNA, the CDR3 is TGCGCCAGCAGTGTCAGACAGGCCCCCGGGGAGCTGTTTTTT.

The chain employs TRBV5-4 and TRBJ2-3; 11 nucleotides align to TRBD2. CDR3 size: 18 residues. Germline lookup yields CDR1 SGHNT and CDR2 YYREEE (reference sequence). The J segment lost 4 bases and the V segment lost 1 base, leaving 11 bases of the junction unmatched. The CDR3 sequence is CASSLPGTSGYGSDTQYF. The CDR3 DNA reads TGTGCCAGCAGCTTGCCCGGGACTAGCGGTTATGGATCAGATACGCAGTATTTT. Combining the CDR3 with reference TRBV5-4 and TRBJ2-3 gives the whole variable domain ETGVTQSPTHLIKTRGQQVTLRCSSQSGHNTVSWYQQALGQGPQFIFQYYREEENGRGNFPPRFSGLQFPNYSSELNVNALELDDSALYLCASSLPGTSGYGSDTQYFGPGTRLTVL.

This clone occurred a few times. This chain connects TRBV6-4 to TRBJ2-1; D is perhaps TRBD2 (5 bases). In germline, CDR1 is MRHNA, CDR2 SNTAGT. V was shortened by 4 bases and J by 5 bases, with 15 bases between the two germline ends. The CDR3 length is 15 residues. CDR3 residues: CASSGTGNPNNEQFF. The CDR3 DNA reads TGTGCCAGCAGTGGGACCGGGAACCCAAACAATGAGCAGTTCTTC.

This sequence joins TRBV29-1 and TRBJ2-3; 7 nucleotides line up with TRBD2. CDR1 is SQVTM and CDR2 is ANQGSEA in the germline V gene. The CDR3 runs 16 residues. The ends lost 4 bases at V and 0 bases at J; junction bases unmatched: 10. CDR3 DNA sequence: TGCAGCGTTGCGGCTAGCGGAGCCACTAGCACAGATACGCAGTATTTT. It codes for CSVAASGATSTDTQYF.

The rearrangement links TRBV11-2 to TRBJ2-7; D remains ambiguous. This CDR3 is built from 13 residues. Germline V gives CDR1 SGHAT, CDR2 FQNNGV. Trimming removed 5 bases from V and 2 bases from J, with 10 bases in between. The CDR3 reads CASSPGPAYEQYF. DNA for the CDR3: TGTGCCAGCAGCCCCGGTCCTGCCTACGAGCAGTACTTC.

This chain joins TRBV29-1 and TRBJ1-2; a weak D match, TRBD1 (5 bases). Looked up from germline, CDR1 is SQVTM and CDR2 is ANQGSEA. Trimming stripped 8 bases from V and 3 bases from J, with 16 bases between. This CDR3 contains 13 residues. The CDR3 loop is CSFQRGLDYGYTF. The CDR3 DNA reads TGCAGCTTTCAGCGGGGCCTAGACTATGGCTACACCTTC.